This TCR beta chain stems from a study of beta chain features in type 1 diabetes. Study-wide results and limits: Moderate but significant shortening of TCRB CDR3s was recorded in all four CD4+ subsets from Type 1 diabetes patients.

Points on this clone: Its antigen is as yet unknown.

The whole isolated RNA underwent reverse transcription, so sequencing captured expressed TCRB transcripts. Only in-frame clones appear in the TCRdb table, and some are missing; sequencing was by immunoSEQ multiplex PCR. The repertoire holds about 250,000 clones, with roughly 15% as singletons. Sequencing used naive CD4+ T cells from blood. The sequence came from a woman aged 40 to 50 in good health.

This chain's CDR3 is CASSQDVASSGANVLTF. DNA of the CDR3: TGCGCCAGCAGCCAAGATGTAGCAAGCTCTGGGGCCAACGTCCTGACTTTC. J is TRBJ2-6 and V is TRBV4-1; D gene uncertain. This CDR3 spans 17 amino acids. Trimming took 0 bases from V and 0 from J, leaving 9 bases between them. Germline CDR1 and CDR2: MGHRA and YSYEKL.